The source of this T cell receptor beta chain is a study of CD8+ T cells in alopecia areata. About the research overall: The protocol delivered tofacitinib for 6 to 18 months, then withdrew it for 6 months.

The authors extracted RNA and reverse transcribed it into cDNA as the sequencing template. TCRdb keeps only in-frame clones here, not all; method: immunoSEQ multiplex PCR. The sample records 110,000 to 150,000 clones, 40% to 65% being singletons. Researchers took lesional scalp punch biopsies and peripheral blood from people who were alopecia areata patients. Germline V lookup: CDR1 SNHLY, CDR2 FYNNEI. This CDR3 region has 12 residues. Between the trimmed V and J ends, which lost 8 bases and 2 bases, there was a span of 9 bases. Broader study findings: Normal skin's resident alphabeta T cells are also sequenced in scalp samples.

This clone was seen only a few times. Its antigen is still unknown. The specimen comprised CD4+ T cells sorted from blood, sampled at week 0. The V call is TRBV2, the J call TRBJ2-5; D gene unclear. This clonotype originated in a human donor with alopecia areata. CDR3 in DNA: TGTGCCAGCGGTCGGTTGCAAGAGACCCAGTACTTC. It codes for CASGRLQETQYF.